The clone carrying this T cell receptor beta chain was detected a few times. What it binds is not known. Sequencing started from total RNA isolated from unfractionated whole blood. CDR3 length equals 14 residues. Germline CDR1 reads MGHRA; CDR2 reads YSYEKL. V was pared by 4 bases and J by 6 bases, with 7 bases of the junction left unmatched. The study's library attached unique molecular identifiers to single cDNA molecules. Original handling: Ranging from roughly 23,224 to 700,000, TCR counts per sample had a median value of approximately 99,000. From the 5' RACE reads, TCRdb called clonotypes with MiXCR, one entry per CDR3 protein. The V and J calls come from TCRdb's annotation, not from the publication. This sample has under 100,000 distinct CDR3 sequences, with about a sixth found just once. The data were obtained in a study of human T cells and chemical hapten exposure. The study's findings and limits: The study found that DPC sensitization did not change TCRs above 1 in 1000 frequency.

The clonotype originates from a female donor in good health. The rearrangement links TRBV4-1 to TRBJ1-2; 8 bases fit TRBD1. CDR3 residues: CASSPVDRGNGYTF. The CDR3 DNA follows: TGCGCCAGCAGCCCCGTCGACAGGGGTAATGGCTACACCTTC.